The 17 T cell receptor beta chains below come from one sample, sequenced in a study of cytomegalovirus exposure and HLA in healthy donors. PCR involved 60 Vbeta and 13 Jbeta primers. Clones were sequenced by immunoSEQ multiplex PCR, and TCRdb holds only the in-frame ones, with some missing. The table records about 170,000 clones, around 74% of them present only once. Sequenced input: PBMCs. The receptors shown here come from a female donor in good health and CMV-seronegative.

The rearrangement uses TRBV7-8 and TRBJ1-4; possibly TRBD1 for D (5 bases). CDR3 length equals 15 residues. Trimming removed 1 base at V and 6 bases at J, with 12 bases between. Germline values: CDR1 SGHVS, CDR2 FQNEAQ. Here the CDR3 DNA reads TGTGCCAGCAGCTTAGGTGGCAGGGTTCATGAAAAACTGTTTTTT. Translation: CASSLGGRVHEKLFF.

The rearrangement links TRBV7-3 to TRBJ2-7; TRBD1 matches at 8 bases. Germline-derived CDR1 and CDR2 are SGHTA and FQGTGA. This CDR3 has 13 amino acids. J gave up 6 bases and V 4 bases, and 5 bases lay outside the gene matches. DNA of the CDR3: TGTGCCAGCAGCTCCCAGGGGGCTGCCGAGCAGTACTTC. Translated, it gives CASSSQGAAEQYF.

The genes are TRBV27 and TRBJ1-1; D call uncertain. Trimming left V 5 bases short and J 6 bases short, with 16 bases between. This CDR3 spans 14 amino acids. The germline CDR1 and CDR2 sequences are MNHEY and SMNVEV (reference sequence). CDR3 loop: CASSPRDGAAEAFF. CDR3 coding DNA: TGTGCCAGCAGTCCCAGAGACGGAGCGGCTGAAGCTTTCTTT.

The chain combines TRBV14 with TRBJ1-4; D remains unclear. V was clipped by 1 base and J by 0 bases, with 15 bases between them. Germline V CDR1 and CDR2: SGHDN, FVKESK. This CDR3 region has 18 residues. This CDR3 is CASSQGFSTLATNEKLFF. In DNA, the CDR3 is TGTGCCAGCAGCCAAGGATTTTCCACTCTCGCAACTAATGAAAAACTGTTTTTT.

The V gene is TRBV5-4, the J gene TRBJ1-2; the D gene is possibly TRBD1 (5 bases). The CDR3 spans 13 residues. Germline V gene sequence: CDR1 SGHNT, CDR2 YYREEE (reference sequence). Trimming removed 4 bases at V and 7 bases at J, with 14 bases between. CDR3 in amino acids: CASSPGPRGGYTF. In DNA form, the CDR3 reads TGTGCCAGCAGCCCAGGGCCTAGGGGTGGCTACACCTTC.

The chain combines TRBV19 with TRBJ2-7; 8 positions agree with TRBD2. Germline-derived CDR1 and CDR2 are LNHDA and SQIVND (reference sequence). The CDR3 spans 17 residues. The trim removed 6 bases at V and 4 bases at J, leaving 17 bases unmatched. The chain's CDR3 is CASSPRTVAGRSYEQYF. As DNA, the CDR3 is TGTGCCAGTAGCCCCAGGACGGTAGCGGGGCGCTCTTACGAGCAGTACTTC.

About this clone: Other DNA sequences in the sample encode the same CDR3. The chain couples TRBV29-1 to TRBJ1-1; 7 nucleotides align to TRBD1. Germline-derived CDR1 and CDR2 are SQVTM and ANQGSEA. The CDR3 consists of 12 residues. Losses at the gene ends were 6 bases for V and 1 base for J; bases not matched to a gene: 2. CDR3 residues: CSVNRGNTEAFF. CDR3 DNA sequence: TGCAGCGTGAACAGGGGGAACACTGAAGCTTTCTTT.

The chain combines TRBV6-1 with TRBJ2-5; tentative D call: TRBD1 (6 bases). The J call may be incorrect, as the DNA end agrees better with TRBJ2-7. CDR1 and CDR2 (germline): MNHNS, SASEGT. This CDR3 has 15 residues. CDR3 sequence (DNA): TGTGCCAGCAGTGAATGGGTGACAGGAGACTACGAGCAGTACTTC. It codes for CASSEWVTGDYEQYF.

CDR3 coding DNA: TGCGCCAGCAGCCAAGAAAGGATAGCGAGCAATGAGCAGTTCTTC. Encoded protein: CASSQERIASNEQFF. This sequence joins TRBV4-3 and TRBJ2-1; D perhaps matches TRBD2 (5 bases). The CDR3 covers 15 residues. V was shortened by 0 bases and J by 6 bases, with 12 bases between the two germline ends. The germline V gene encodes CDR1 LGHNA and CDR2 YSLEER.

The CDR3 sequence: CASSLSPSGQGSQTQYF. DNA of the CDR3: TGTGCCAGCAGCTTATCCCCCTCCGGGCAGGGGTCCCAGACCCAGTACTTC. The chain has TRBV7-2 and TRBJ2-5; D possibly corresponds to TRBD1 (6 bases). The ends were cut back, 2 bases at V and 6 bases at J, with 22 bases in the middle. The CDR3 has 17 amino acids. In germline, CDR1 is SGHTA, CDR2 FQGNSA.

The CDR3 loop reads CASSLVLGGSSYNEQFF. CDR3 bases: TGCGCCAGCAGCTTGGTGTTAGGCGGATCCTCCTACAATGAGCAGTTCTTC. The genes are TRBV5-1 and TRBJ2-1; D is unclear. The CDR3 is 17 amino acids. The germline V and J ends were trimmed by 0 bases and 0 bases, with 13 bases remaining between them. Germline CDR1 and CDR2: SGHRS and YFSETQ. Variable domain in full (rest from reference TRBV5-1 and TRBJ2-1): KAGVTQTPRYLIKTRGQQVTLSCSPISGHRSVSWYQQTPGQGLQFLFEYFSETQRNKGNFPGRFSGRQFSNSRSEMNVSTLELGDSALYLCASSLVLGGSSYNEQFFGPGTRLTVL.

CDR3 residues: CAISETTPGQGAEAFF. The CDR3 nucleotides are TGTGCCATCAGTGAGACAACCCCGGGACAGGGGGCCGAAGCTTTCTTT. The chain uses TRBV10-3 and TRBJ1-1, with 12 bases lining up with TRBD1. Trimming took 2 bases from V and 8 from J; bases not matched to a gene: 9. This CDR3 comprises 16 residues. In germline, CDR1 is ENHRY, CDR2 SYGVKD.

This clone was observed a single time. V gene TRBV5-1 combines with J gene TRBJ2-7; D is perhaps TRBD2 (5 bases). The CDR3 covers 16 residues. Trimming left V 5 bases short and J 0 bases short, with 18 bases between. CDR1 and CDR2 from the germline V gene are SGHRS and YFSETQ. CDR3 region: CASRTLPDSFSYEQYF. The CDR3 DNA reads as TGCGCCAGCAGAACACTACCGGACTCATTCTCCTACGAGCAGTACTTC.

This rearrangement joins TRBV4-1 to TRBJ1-5, with TRBD1 identical over 7 bases. The CDR3 has 18 amino acids. Trimming cost V 1 base and J 0 bases; bases outside gene matches: 9. The germline V gene encodes CDR1 MGHRA and CDR2 YSYEKL. The CDR3 bases are TGCGCCAGCAGCCAAGGTGGGGACAGCAGCTTTAGCAATCAGCCCCAGCATTTT. Amino acid sequence: CASSQGGDSSFSNQPQHF.

The chain carries TRBV2 and TRBJ1-1, with 10 positions matching TRBD1. Germline V gives CDR1 SNHLY, CDR2 FYNNEI. After removal of 6 bases from V and 1 base from J, the junction contained 5 bases not matched to a gene. There are 15 residues in the CDR3. The CDR3 DNA reads TGTGCCAGCAGCCGGGACAGGGGCCCGAACACTGAAGCTTTCTTT. Protein sequence: CASSRDRGPNTEAFF.

The CDR3 reads CASSLRDKKSSYNSPLHF. The CDR3 DNA reads as TGCGCCAGCAGCTTACGGGACAAAAAGAGCTCCTATAATTCACCCCTCCACTTT. The chain uses TRBV5-1 and TRBJ1-6; D is perhaps TRBD1 (6 bases). V shed 2 bases and J shed 0 bases, with 15 bases lying between them. The CDR3 contains 18 residues. Germline assignment: CDR1 SGHRS and CDR2 YFSETQ.

The rearrangement links TRBV5-1 to TRBJ2-7; D uncertain. With 0 bases removed from V and 2 bases from J, the gap between germline ends came to 9 bases. The V gene's germline CDR1 is SGHRS and CDR2 YFSETQ. CDR3 size: 14 residues. For the CDR3, the DNA is TGCGCCAGCAGCTTGGATTTCGGAGCCTACGAGCAGTACTTC. Its translation: CASSLDFGAYEQYF.